This passage covers 26 T cell receptor beta chains from one sample sequenced in a study of blood T cell repertoires in COVID-19. Clones were sequenced by immunoSEQ multiplex PCR, and TCRdb holds only the in-frame ones, with some missing. This sample has roughly 140,000 clones, with 80% to 90% found just once. Sample: peripheral blood. The source is a man aged 55 to 70 with active or convalescent COVID-19.

The chain links TRBV5-1 to TRBJ2-5; 8 nucleotides match TRBD2. Germline CDR1 reads SGHRS; CDR2 reads YFSETQ. J gave up 1 base and V 4 bases, and 3 bases lay outside the gene matches. The CDR3 spans 14 residues. Here the CDR3 reads CASSTGTSQETQYF. The CDR3 DNA sequence: TGCGCCAGCAGCACCGGGACTAGCCAAGAGACCCAGTACTTC.

V and J are TRBV19 and TRBJ1-4, with TRBD1 identical over 9 bases. The V gene end was trimmed by 5 bases and the J gene end by 7 bases; junction bases not matched to a gene: 14. The CDR3 totals 17 residues. Germline V gene data show CDR1 as LNHDA and CDR2 as SQIVND (reference sequence). CDR3 loop: CASSDGQGRFGGEKLFF. In nucleotides, the CDR3 is TGTGCCAGTAGTGACGGACAGGGGCGGTTTGGTGGTGAAAAACTGTTTTTT.

This sequence joins TRBV11-2 and TRBJ2-5, with D perhaps matching TRBD1 (6 bases). Germline V gene data show CDR1 as SGHAT and CDR2 as FQNNGV. The V gene lost 1 base and the J gene lost 1 base, with 10 bases spanning the gap. The CDR3 totals 15 residues. The CDR3 nucleotides are TGTGCCAGCAGCTTAGTAGGGGGAACCCAAGAGACCCAGTACTTC. Encoded protein: CASSLVGGTQETQYF.

V is TRBV30 and J is TRBJ1-1; tentatively, D is TRBD1 (5 bases). Germline V lookup: CDR1 GTSNPN, CDR2 SVGIG (reference sequence). Trimming took 3 bases from V and 6 from J, leaving 11 bases between them. This CDR3 is 12 amino acids long. This chain's CDR3 is CAWSRGLSEAFF. In nucleotides, the CDR3 is TGTGCCTGGAGCCGGGGACTTTCTGAAGCTTTCTTT.

The J gene is TRBJ1-2, the V gene TRBV19; D is unclear. The CDR3 totals 15 residues. Trimming shortened V by 10 bases and J by 4 bases, and 22 bases separated the two germline ends. Germline V CDR1 and CDR2: LNHDA, SQIVND (reference sequence). DNA of the CDR3: TGTGCCACCACGCAGATGGCGGTCCCTTCCTATGGCTACACCTTC. Its translation is CATTQMAVPSYGYTF. The variable domain in full, completed from reference TRBV19 and TRBJ1-2, reads DGGITQSPKYLFRKEGQNVTLSCEQNLNHDAMYWYRQDPGQGLRLIYYSQIVNDFQKGDIAEGYSVSREKKESFPLTVTSAQKNPTAFYLCATTQMAVPSYGYTFGSGTRLTVV.

The chain combines TRBV11-3 with TRBJ1-1; tentatively, D is TRBD1 (5 bases). V was pared by 4 bases and J by 11 bases, with 26 bases between. This CDR3 is 16 amino acids long. CDR1 is SGHNT, CDR2 YENEEA, per germline. This CDR3 is CASSSYYRLEQAAAFF. CDR3 coding DNA: TGTGCCAGCAGCTCCTACTACCGACTCGAACAGGCCGCGGCTTTCTTT.

This rearrangement joins TRBV2 to TRBJ1-6, with 10 positions matching TRBD1. There are 15 residues in the CDR3. Germline CDR1 and CDR2: SNHLY and FYNNEI. The J segment lost 10 bases and the V segment lost 7 bases, leaving 10 bases of the junction unmatched. This CDR3 is CASTVEGQGLSPLHF. DNA of the CDR3: TGTGCCAGCACGGTGGAGGGACAGGGGCTCTCACCCCTCCACTTT.

The chain combines TRBV5-4 with TRBJ2-5; 7 nucleotides match TRBD2. The CDR3 length is 16 residues. Germline assignment: CDR1 SGHNT and CDR2 YYREEE (reference sequence). The V and J ends lost 0 bases and 5 bases, in that order; junction bases with no gene match: 10. The CDR3 DNA reads TGTGCCAGCAGCTTGGAGGTGGGAGGGCCGCGGGAGACCCAGTACTTC. It yields the protein CASSLEVGGPRETQYF. The full variable domain, completed using reference TRBV5-4 and TRBJ2-5, is ETGVTQSPTHLIKTRGQQVTLRCSSQSGHNTVSWYQQALGQGPQFIFQYYREEENGRGNFPPRFSGLQFPNYSSELNVNALELDDSALYLCASSLEVGGPRETQYFGPGTRLLVL.

The gene calls are TRBV2 and TRBJ2-4, with 8 bases that match TRBD1. Germline CDR1 reads SNHLY; CDR2 reads FYNNEI. The CDR3 is 13 amino acids. The J segment lost 9 bases and the V segment lost 2 bases, leaving 3 bases of the junction unmatched. Here the CDR3 reads CASSESGGGIQYF. CDR3 coding DNA: TGTGCCAGCAGTGAATCAGGGGGCGGCATTCAGTACTTC.

This clone was counted once. The chain combines TRBV10-3 with TRBJ1-5, with no clear D. Trimming cost V 6 bases and J 0 bases, with 9 bases left between them. The CDR3 spans 14 residues. Germline-derived CDR1 and CDR2 are ENHRY and SYGVKD. The CDR3 DNA follows: TGTGCCATCAGGGGAGACTCTAGCAATCAGCCCCAGCATTTT. Residues: CAIRGDSSNQPQHF.

The CDR3 nucleotides read TGCAGCGTTGCCGAATCGGGGACTGAAGCTTTCTTT. Translating it yields CSVAESGTEAFF. The chain joins TRBV29-1 to TRBJ1-1; D remains ambiguous. CDR3 length: 12 residues. V lost 4 bases, J lost 5 bases, and 11 bases lay in between. The V gene's germline CDR1 is SQVTM and CDR2 ANQGSEA. The full variable domain, with the rest looked up from reference TRBV29-1 and TRBJ1-1, is SAVISQKPSRDICQRGTSLTIQCQVDSQVTMMFWYRQQPGQSLTLIATANQGSEATYESGFVIDKFPISRPNLTFSTLTVSNMSPEDSSIYLCSVAESGTEAFFGQGTRLTVV.

This chain uses TRBV3-1 (or the pseudogene TRBV3-2) with TRBJ2-2, with D maybe TRBD2 (7 bases). V was cut by 1 base and J by 4 bases, with 10 bases left in between. The CDR3 consists of 15 residues. The germline CDR1 and CDR2 sequences are LGHDT and YNNKEL (reference sequence). CDR3 DNA sequence: TGTGCCAGCAGCCAAGGGGGGGGCTTCACCGGGGAGCTGTTTTTT. Amino acid sequence: CASSQGGGFTGELFF.

The chain carries TRBV6-2 or TRBV6-3 and TRBJ2-3; D is perhaps TRBD2 (6 bases). The CDR3 consists of 15 residues. CDR1 and CDR2 from the germline V gene are MNHEY and SVGEGT. V lost 0 bases to trimming and J lost 1 base, with 8 bases between them. The CDR3 region has the DNA TGTGCCAGCAGTTACTCAATAGCGGGCACAGATACGCAGTATTTT. It codes for CASSYSIAGTDTQYF.

The rearrangement links TRBV4-3 to TRBJ2-7; 11 positions match TRBD1. V was pared by 3 bases and J by 7 bases, with 11 bases of the junction left unmatched. The germline V gene has CDR1 LGHNA and CDR2 YSLEER. The CDR3 has 16 residues. Written as DNA, the CDR3 is TGCGCCAGCAGCCAGGTTTCTGGACAGGGGGCGCGGGAGCAGTACTTC. Encoded protein: CASSQVSGQGAREQYF.

The chain is built from TRBV20-1 and TRBJ1-2, with D uncertain. Trimming removed 0 bases from V and 7 bases from J, with 3 bases in between. Germline assignment: CDR1 DFQATT and CDR2 SNEGSKA (reference sequence). The CDR3 consists of 10 residues. CDR3 amino acids: CSARDVGYTF. The CDR3 nucleotides are TGCAGTGCTAGAGACGTTGGCTACACCTTC.

The V gene is TRBV24-1, the J gene TRBJ2-1, with 8 bases matching TRBD1. This CDR3 is 12 amino acids long. With 4 bases clipped from V and 12 bases from J, the junction kept 4 bases outside the gene matches. Per germline, CDR1 KGHDR and CDR2 SFDVKD. The CDR3 DNA reads as TGTGCCACCAGTGACCCCAGGGGGCTGCAGTTCTTC. It yields the protein CATSDPRGLQFF.

The chain combines TRBV7-9 with TRBJ1-4, with TRBD1 matching over 11 bases. The CDR3 is made up of 15 amino acids. Germline lookup yields CDR1 SEHNR and CDR2 FQNEAQ (reference sequence). V dropped 5 bases and J dropped 7; count of bases not matched to a gene: 6. This CDR3 reads CASSTGQGAGEKLFF. Written as DNA, the CDR3 is TGTGCCAGCAGCACAGGACAGGGGGCCGGTGAAAAACTGTTTTTT.

This chain joins TRBV6-5 and TRBJ2-5; TRBD1 aligns across 8 bases. Germline-derived CDR1 and CDR2 are MNHEY and SVGAGI. Trimming took 4 bases from V and 4 from J; bases not matched to a gene: 5. This CDR3 spans 14 amino acids. In DNA form, the CDR3 reads TGTGCCAGCAGTTGGGGGACAGGAGGAGAGACCCAGTACTTC. Translating gives CASSWGTGGETQYF.

The rearrangement joins TRBV3-1 (or the pseudogene TRBV3-2) to TRBJ1-2; tentatively, D is TRBD1 (5 bases). In germline, CDR1 is LGHDT, CDR2 YNNKEL (reference sequence). V lost 2 bases, J lost 6 bases, and 10 bases lay in between. The CDR3 is made up of 13 amino acids. The DNA of the CDR3 is TGTGCCAGCAGCCAACTGACAGTTCATGGCTACACCTTC. It is translated as CASSQLTVHGYTF.

The chain has TRBV28 and TRBJ1-4; 7 bases line up with TRBD1. Germline lookup yields CDR1 MDHEN and CDR2 SYDVKM. The CDR3 totals 16 residues. V gave up 7 bases and J gave up 0 bases; unmatched junction bases: 8. CDR3 nucleotides: TGTGCCAGCAACCCCGGGACAGACACAACTAATGAAAAACTGTTTTTT. Translated, it gives CASNPGTDTTNEKLFF. Full variable domain (outside the CDR3, taken from reference TRBV28 and TRBJ1-4): DVKVTQSSRYLVKRTGEKVFLECVQDMDHENMFWYRQDPGLGLRLIYFSYDVKMKEKGDIPEGYSVSREKKERFSLILESASTNQTSMYLCASNPGTDTTNEKLFFGSGTQLSVL.

This clone occurred once. The rearrangement uses TRBV6-2 or TRBV6-3 and TRBJ2-1, with 10 bases that match TRBD2. The CDR3 is 16 residues long. Trimming took 2 bases from V and 8 from J; bases not matched to a gene: 9. Germline V gene sequence: CDR1 MNHEY, CDR2 SVGEGT. The chain's CDR3 is CASSYGASGGGYEQFF. The CDR3 DNA sequence: TGTGCCAGCAGTTACGGGGCTAGCGGGGGCGGGTATGAGCAGTTCTTC.

The V gene is TRBV6-5, the J gene TRBJ1-2; D is unclear. Trimming removed 2 bases at V and 5 bases at J, with 12 bases between. The CDR3 totals 14 residues. CDR1 is MNHEY and CDR2 is SVGAGI in the germline V gene. The CDR3 spells CASSYADSRYGYTF. The CDR3 coding sequence is TGTGCCAGCAGTTACGCGGATTCCCGATATGGCTACACCTTC.

The chain employs TRBV18 and TRBJ1-1, with D possibly being TRBD1 (5 bases). This CDR3 spans 13 amino acids. CDR1 KGHSH and CDR2 LQKENI come from the germline V gene. The V end was cut by 2 bases, the J end by 8 bases, with 12 bases between. This CDR3 reads CASSPGQYREAFF. In nucleotides, the CDR3 is TGTGCCAGCTCACCAGGTCAGTACAGGGAAGCTTTCTTT.

This clone was detected a few times. The chain carries TRBV6-2 or TRBV6-3 and TRBJ2-7; D unclear. From germline, CDR1 is MNHEY and CDR2 SVGEGT. This CDR3 is 14 amino acids long. V lost 4 bases and J 6 bases, leaving 16 bases between the germline ends. CDR3: CASSFAERSFEQYV. DNA for the CDR3: TGTGCCAGCAGTTTTGCGGAGAGGTCGTTCGAGCAGTACGTC.

The J gene is TRBJ1-2, the V gene TRBV28; tentatively, D is TRBD1 (5 bases). Between the trimmed V and J ends, which lost 6 bases and 2 bases, there was a span of 13 bases. The CDR3 sequence is 14 residues long. Germline CDR1 is MDHEN and CDR2 is SYDVKM. In nucleotides, the CDR3 is TGTGCCAGCAGCCTCGGGGGGGACAACTATGGCTACACCTTC. Protein sequence: CASSLGGDNYGYTF.

This clone was counted only a few times. This chain links TRBV4-3 with TRBJ2-1; tentatively, D is TRBD2 (6 bases). V lost 8 bases to trimming and J lost 8 bases, with 16 bases between them. CDR1 is LGHNA, CDR2 YSLEER, per germline. This CDR3 is 13 amino acids long. CDR3 loop: CASGEALADEQFF. The CDR3 nucleotides read TGCGCCAGCGGGGAGGCATTAGCCGATGAGCAGTTCTTC.